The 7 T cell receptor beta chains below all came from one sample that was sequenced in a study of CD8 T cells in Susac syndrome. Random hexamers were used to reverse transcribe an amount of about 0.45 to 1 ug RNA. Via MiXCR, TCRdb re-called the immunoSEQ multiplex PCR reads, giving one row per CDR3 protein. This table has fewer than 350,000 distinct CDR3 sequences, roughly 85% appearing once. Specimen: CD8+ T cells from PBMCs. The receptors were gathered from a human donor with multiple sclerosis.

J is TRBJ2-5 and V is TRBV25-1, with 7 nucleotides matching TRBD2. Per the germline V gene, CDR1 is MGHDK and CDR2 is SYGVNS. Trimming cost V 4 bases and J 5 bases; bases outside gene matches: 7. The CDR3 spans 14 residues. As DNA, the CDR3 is TGTGCCAGCAGTGGGGAGGGGTGGTATGAGACCCAGTACTTC. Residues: CASSGEGWYETQYF. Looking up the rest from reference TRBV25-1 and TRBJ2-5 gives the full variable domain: EADIYQTPRYLVIGTGKKITLECSQTMGHDKMYWYQQDPGMELHLIHYSYGVNSTEKGDLSSESTVSRIRTEHFPLTLESARPSHTSQYLCASSGEGWYETQYFGPGTRLLVL.

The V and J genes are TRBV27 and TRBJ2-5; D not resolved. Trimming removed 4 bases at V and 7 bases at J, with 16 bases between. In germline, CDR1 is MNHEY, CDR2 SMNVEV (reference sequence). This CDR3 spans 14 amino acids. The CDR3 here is CASSYDGSSGTQYF. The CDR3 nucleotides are TGTGCCAGCAGTTACGATGGCTCCTCGGGGACCCAGTACTTC.

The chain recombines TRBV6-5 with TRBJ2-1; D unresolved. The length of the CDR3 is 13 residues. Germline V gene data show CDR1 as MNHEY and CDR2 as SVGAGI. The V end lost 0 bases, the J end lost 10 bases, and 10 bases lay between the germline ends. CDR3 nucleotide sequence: TGTGCCAGCAGTTACTCGATCACCAAGGAGCAGTTCTTC. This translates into CASSYSITKEQFF.

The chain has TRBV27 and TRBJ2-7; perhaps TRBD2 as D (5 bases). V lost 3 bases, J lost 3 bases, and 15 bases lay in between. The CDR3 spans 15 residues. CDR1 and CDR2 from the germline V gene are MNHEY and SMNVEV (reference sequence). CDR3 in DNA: TGTGCCAGCAGTTTGAGAGAGCCTAGCAACTACGAGCAGTACTTC. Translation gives CASSLREPSNYEQYF.

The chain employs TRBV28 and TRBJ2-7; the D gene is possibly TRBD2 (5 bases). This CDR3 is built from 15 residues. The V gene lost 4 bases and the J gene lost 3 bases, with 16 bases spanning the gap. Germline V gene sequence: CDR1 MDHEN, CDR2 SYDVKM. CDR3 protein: CASSSLARMIYEQYF. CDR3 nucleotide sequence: TGTGCCAGCAGTTCCCTAGCCCGGATGATCTACGAGCAGTACTTC.

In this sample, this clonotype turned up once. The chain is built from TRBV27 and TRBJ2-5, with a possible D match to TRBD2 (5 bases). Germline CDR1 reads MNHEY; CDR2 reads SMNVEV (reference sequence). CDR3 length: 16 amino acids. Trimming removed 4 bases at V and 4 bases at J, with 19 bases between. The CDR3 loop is CASSSLPMGRGETQYF. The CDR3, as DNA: TGTGCCAGCAGTTCTCTCCCCATGGGGAGAGGAGAGACCCAGTACTTC.

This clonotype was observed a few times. CDR3 sequence reads: CASSLATGGWGQPQHF. The CDR3 DNA is TGTGCCAGCAGCTTGGCAACAGGGGGTTGGGGTCAGCCCCAGCATTTT. V is TRBV5-6 and J is TRBJ1-5; 8 nucleotides match TRBD1. The length of the CDR3 is 16 residues. Trimming at V came to 0 bases and at J to 6 bases, leaving 8 bases not matched to a gene. The germline gives CDR1 SGHDT, CDR2 YYEEEE.